The TCR beta chain under discussion was sequenced for a study of human T cells and chemical hapten exposure (TCRdb year 2021). About the full investigation: For sensitization, 2% DPC in acetone was applied to a roughly 2 cm by roughly 2 cm area of upper inner arm skin. Patient blood was sampled pre-sensitization (week 0) and at 2, 6 and about 24 weeks after DPC sensitization. Throughout the roughly 25-week study period, patients were also given weekly therapeutic DPC doses on the scalp. Alopecia areata with under or over 50% scalp involvement, alopecia totalis and alopecia universalis were represented in the patient cohort, which was mostly female. Patch testing was done on the upper back using Finn chambers containing 0.01% DPC, and results were scored after 6 days according to International Contact Dermatitis Research Group standards. Under 30 alopecia patients gave blood for TCR sequencing at one to four time points (pre-sensitization, 2, 6 and 24 weeks). This study followed changes in the peripheral blood TCR repertoire in vivo during primary and secondary sensitization of alopecia patients to the hapten diphenylcyclopropenone (DPC). The libraries were sequenced as a pool, and the TCR yield per sample differed mostly because of small variations in library volumes within the pool. The study at large found these results: A positive correlation was found between the number of PT1 expanded TCRs and patch test score, with significance reached at thresholds 8, 16 and 32 but not 4. Compared with pre-sensitization or healthy control sets, expanded TCRs formed significantly more large CDR3 similarity clusters, which is consistent with antigen-driven responses. Because all patients had alopecia, a presumed autoimmune disease, the immune response of the patients might differ from that of healthy individuals. Repeated subsampling changed both the strength of the expansion versus patch-test correlation and the threshold at which that correlation became significant. DPC sensitization did not change how many TCRs were above 1 in 1000 frequency, and no evidence was found of alterations in global repertoire structure.

With respect to this clonotype: Its antigen has not been determined. The sample holds no much larger clone one base away, and base qualities are not on file.

The meaning of the sample's time point label: patch test 1, 2 weeks after DPC sensitization. Reading the label with the study, this specimen's treatment or condition is: therapeutic diphenylcyclopropenone sensitization with weekly scalp DPC. At each patch-test visit, blood was drawn before the patch test was applied. To be eligible, patients had to be aged 18 to 70, diagnosed with alopecia and judged suitable for DPC therapy, while pregnant patients were excluded. Unfractionated whole blood was collected in Tempus Blood RNA tubes, and total RNA was extracted from that blood. Receptors were amplified or captured by RACE. The sequencer listed for this sample is NextSeq 500. Library preparation attached unique molecular identifiers to individual cDNA molecules for quantitative, reproducible TCR counting. Both TCR alpha and TCR beta chains were sequenced from each blood RNA sample. Turning to the authors' computational methods: Samples had a median of about 96,000 TCRs, with a range from roughly 23,224 to 700,000. The Decombinator software suite was used to annotate the V, J and CDR3 of the TCR reads. For PS versus PT1 abundance plots, all samples were subsampled to the same number of TCRs (28,000). Expanded TCRs were defined as absent before sensitization and observed at least eight times at the 2-week time point. Through fastp at Q25 and MiXCR, TCRdb rebuilt clones from the public reads, retaining in-frame beta chains. Rows with a matching CDR3 protein are joined into one entry that keeps the most common DNA and genes. Clone size and V and J calls follow TCRdb, not the original study. For this sample the table gives about 120,000 distinct CDR3 sequences, of which roughly 15% were detected only once. Jointly, the top ten make up approximately 0.89% of the sample.

Inclusive of the bounding cysteine and phenylalanine, the CDR3 is 14 residues long. Only the CDR3 DNA stays, 42 bases, in frame from base 1. The CDR1 and CDR2 encoded by the germline V gene (reference sequence) are LNHDA and SQIVND. Unmatched junction bases come to 2, with V trimmed by 3 bases and J by 2 bases. This TCR came from a man in his late teens or twenties with alopecia areata. Some clones in this sample may be carry-over from other donors' samples. This sample comprised whole blood, obtained in connection with sensitization to the hapten diphenylcyclopropenone (DPC). The chain employs TRBV19 and TRBJ1-2, and TRBD1 aligns with 8 junction nucleotides. Here is the DNA: TGTGCCAGTAGTATGGACAGGGAGAACTATGGCTACACCTTC. This translates into CASSMDRENYGYTF.